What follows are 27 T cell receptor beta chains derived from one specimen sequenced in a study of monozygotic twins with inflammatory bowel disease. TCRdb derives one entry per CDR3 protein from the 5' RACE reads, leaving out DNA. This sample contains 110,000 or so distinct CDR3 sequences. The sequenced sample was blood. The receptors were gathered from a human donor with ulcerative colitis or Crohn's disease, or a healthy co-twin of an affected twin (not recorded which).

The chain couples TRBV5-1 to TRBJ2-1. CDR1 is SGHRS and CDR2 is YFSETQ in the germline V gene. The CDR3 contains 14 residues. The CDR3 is CASSLGPEGNEQFF.

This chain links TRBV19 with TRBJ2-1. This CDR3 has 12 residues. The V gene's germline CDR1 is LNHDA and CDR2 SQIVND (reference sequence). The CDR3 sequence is CASSTTYNEQFF.

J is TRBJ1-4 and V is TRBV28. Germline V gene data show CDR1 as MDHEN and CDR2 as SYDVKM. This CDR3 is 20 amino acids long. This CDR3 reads CASSPDTFGTTDVTNEKLFF.

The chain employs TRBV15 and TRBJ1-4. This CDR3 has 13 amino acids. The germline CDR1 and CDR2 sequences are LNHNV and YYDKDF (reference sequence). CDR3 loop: CATSREINEKLFF. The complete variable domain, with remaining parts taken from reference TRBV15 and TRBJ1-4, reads DAMVIQNPRYQVTQFGKPVTLSCSQTLNHNVMYWYQQKSSQAPKLLFHYYDKDFNNEADTPDNFQSRRPNTSFCFLDIRSPGLGDTAMYLCATSREINEKLFFGSGTQLSVL.

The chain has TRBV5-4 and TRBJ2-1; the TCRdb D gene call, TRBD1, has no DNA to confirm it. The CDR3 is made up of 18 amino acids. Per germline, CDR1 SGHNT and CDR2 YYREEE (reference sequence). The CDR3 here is CASSLEGAATGVYNEQFF. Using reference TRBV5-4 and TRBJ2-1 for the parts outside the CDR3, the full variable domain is ETGVTQSPTHLIKTRGQQVTLRCSSQSGHNTVSWYQQALGQGPQFIFQYYREEENGRGNFPPRFSGLQFPNYSSELNVNALELDDSALYLCASSLEGAATGVYNEQFFGPGTRLTVL.

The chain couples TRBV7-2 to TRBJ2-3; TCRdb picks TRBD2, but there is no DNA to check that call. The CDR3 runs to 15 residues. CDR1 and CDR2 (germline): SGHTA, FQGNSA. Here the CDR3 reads CASSYRVAGTDTQYF.

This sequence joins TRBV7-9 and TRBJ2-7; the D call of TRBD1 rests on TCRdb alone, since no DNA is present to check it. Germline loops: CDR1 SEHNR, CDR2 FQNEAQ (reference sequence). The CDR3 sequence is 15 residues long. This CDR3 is CASSLWTGNSCEQYF.

The CDR3 here is CASSQDRTGYYEQYF. This chain joins TRBV4-3 and TRBJ2-7; TCRdb lists TRBD1, though no DNA is available to test this call. Germline V gene data show CDR1 as LGHNA and CDR2 as YSLEER. The CDR3 length is 15 residues.

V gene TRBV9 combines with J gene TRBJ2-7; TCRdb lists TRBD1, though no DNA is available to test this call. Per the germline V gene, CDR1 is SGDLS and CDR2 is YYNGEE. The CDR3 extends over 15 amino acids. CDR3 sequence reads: CASSVEGTGSSEQYF. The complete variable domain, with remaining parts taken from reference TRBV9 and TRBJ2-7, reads DSGVTQTPKHLITATGQRVTLRCSPRSGDLSVYWYQQSLDQGLQFLIQYYNGEERAKGNILERFSAQQFPDLHSELNLSSLELGDSALYFCASSVEGTGSSEQYFGPGTRLTVT.

The CDR3 sequence is CASSYYRAGEQFF. V usage is TRBV7-9 and J usage is TRBJ2-1; TCRdb selects TRBD1, and the lack of DNA leaves this call unchecked. The CDR3 runs 13 residues. Germline CDR1 reads SEHNR; CDR2 reads FQNEAQ (reference sequence).

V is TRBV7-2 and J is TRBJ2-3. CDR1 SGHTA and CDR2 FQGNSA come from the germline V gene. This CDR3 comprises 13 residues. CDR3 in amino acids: CASSDLSTDTQYF.

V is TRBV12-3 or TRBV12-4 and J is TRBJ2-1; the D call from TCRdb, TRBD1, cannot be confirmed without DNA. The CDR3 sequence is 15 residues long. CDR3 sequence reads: CASTPGLGYYNEQFF.

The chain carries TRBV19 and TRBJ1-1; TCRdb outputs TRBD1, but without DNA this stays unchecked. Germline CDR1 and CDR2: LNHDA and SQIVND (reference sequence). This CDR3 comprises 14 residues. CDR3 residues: CASSAGTSYTEAFF.

The CDR3 loop is CASSLAPNEKLFF. The rearrangement links TRBV7-2 to TRBJ1-4. Germline V gene data show CDR1 as SGHTA and CDR2 as FQGNSA. The CDR3 contains 13 residues.

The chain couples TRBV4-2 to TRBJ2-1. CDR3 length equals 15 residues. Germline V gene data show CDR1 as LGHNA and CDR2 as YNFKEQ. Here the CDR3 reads CASSQDHGWGNEQFF.

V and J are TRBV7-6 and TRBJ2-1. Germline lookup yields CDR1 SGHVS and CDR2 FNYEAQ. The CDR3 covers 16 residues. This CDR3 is CASSDRRGSSYNEQFF.

The CDR3 spells CASSLRAGGIYEQYF. The chain uses TRBV28 and TRBJ2-7; TCRdb's D call, TRBD1, is unchecked because there is no DNA. Germline assignment: CDR1 MDHEN and CDR2 SYDVKM. There are 15 residues in the CDR3.

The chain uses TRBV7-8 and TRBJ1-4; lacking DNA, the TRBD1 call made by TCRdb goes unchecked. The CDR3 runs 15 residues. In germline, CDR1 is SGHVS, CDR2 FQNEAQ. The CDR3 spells CASSPRQAASEKLFF.

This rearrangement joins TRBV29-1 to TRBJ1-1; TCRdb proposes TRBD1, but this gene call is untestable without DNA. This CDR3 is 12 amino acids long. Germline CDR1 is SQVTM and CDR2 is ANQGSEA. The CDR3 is CSAGTGNTEAFF.

CDR3 sequence: CASSSPWSGGTDTQYF. The rearrangement joins TRBV7-9 to TRBJ2-3; TCRdb's D gene call, TRBD1, goes unchecked for lack of DNA. The CDR3 has 16 amino acids. Germline CDR1 SEHNR, CDR2 FQNEAQ (reference sequence).

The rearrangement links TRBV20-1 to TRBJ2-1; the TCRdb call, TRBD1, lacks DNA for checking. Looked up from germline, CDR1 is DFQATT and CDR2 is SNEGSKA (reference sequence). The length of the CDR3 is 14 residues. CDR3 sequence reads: CSAPDWPDYNEQFF.

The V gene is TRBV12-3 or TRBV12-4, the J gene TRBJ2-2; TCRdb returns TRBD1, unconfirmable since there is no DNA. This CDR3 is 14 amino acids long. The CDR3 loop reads CASSLTGYTGELFF.

This CDR3 reads CAWSSGQGRYGYTF. The chain is built from TRBV30 and TRBJ1-2; as DNA is missing, the TRBD1 call by TCRdb cannot be tested. The length of the CDR3 is 14 residues. Germline-derived CDR1 and CDR2 are GTSNPN and SVGIG (reference sequence).

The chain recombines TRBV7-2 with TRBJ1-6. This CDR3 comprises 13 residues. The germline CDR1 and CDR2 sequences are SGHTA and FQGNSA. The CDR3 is CASEEGSHSPLHF.

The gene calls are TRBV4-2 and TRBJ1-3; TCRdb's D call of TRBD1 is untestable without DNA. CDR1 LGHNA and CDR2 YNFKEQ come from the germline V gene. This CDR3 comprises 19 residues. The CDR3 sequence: CASSQDPGGHSLSGNTIYF.

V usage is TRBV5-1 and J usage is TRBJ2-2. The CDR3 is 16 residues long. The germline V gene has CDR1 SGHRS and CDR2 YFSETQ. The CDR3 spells CASSLFSDASTGELFF.

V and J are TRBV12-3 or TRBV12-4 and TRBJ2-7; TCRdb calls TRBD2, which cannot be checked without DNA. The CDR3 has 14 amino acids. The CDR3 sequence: CASSISGGIYEQYF.